The 16 T cell receptor beta chains given below trace back to one sample, sequenced in a study of CD8+CD57+ T cells in acquired aplastic anemia. For CDR3 and TCR beta VDJ profiling, genomic DNA was the template used. Each CDR3 protein gets one entry after TCRdb re-called the reads with MiXCR. The sample lists about 210,000 distinct CDR3 sequences, over 55% occurring once. The source material was sorted CD4+, CD8+, or CD8+CD57+ T cells (not recorded which) from PBMCs. These receptors came from a human donor in good health.

The chain has TRBV6-1 and TRBJ1-2; a weak D match, TRBD1 (5 bases). The CDR3 sequence is 14 residues long. V was pared by 3 bases and J by 8 bases, with 16 bases between. CDR1 and CDR2 from the germline V gene are MNHNS and SASEGT. The chain's CDR3 is CASSDGGGGSGYTF. The CDR3 DNA is TGTGCCAGCAGTGACGGGGGGGGGGGGTCCGGCTACACCTTC.

This clonotype was detected ten times or more. The chain is built from TRBV24-1 and TRBJ2-5; the match to TRBD2 covers 8 bases. Per the germline V gene, CDR1 is KGHDR and CDR2 is SFDVKD. The ends lost 1 base at V and 4 bases at J; junction bases unmatched: 4. This CDR3 is 15 amino acids long. As DNA, the CDR3 is TGTGCCACCAGTGATTTCCGGACTAGCCTAGAGACCCAGTACTTC. This sequence encodes CATSDFRTSLETQYF.

The V and J genes are TRBV6-4 and TRBJ1-6; tentative D call: TRBD1 (6 bases). V was clipped by 3 bases and J by 5 bases, with 8 bases between them. CDR1 is MRHNA and CDR2 is SNTAGT in the germline V gene. CDR3 length equals 14 residues. The CDR3 loop reads CASSDKGDNSPLHF. CDR3 nucleotide sequence: TGTGCCAGCAGTGATAAGGGGGATAATTCACCCCTCCACTTT.

This clonotype occurred many times. The CDR3 protein is CASSVGGSGNHNEQFF. The CDR3 nucleotides read TGTGCCAGCAGCGTAGGTGGTAGCGGGAACCACAATGAGCAGTTCTTC. V gene TRBV9 combines with J gene TRBJ2-1, with 8 positions matching TRBD2. Per the germline V gene, CDR1 is SGDLS and CDR2 is YYNGEE. The CDR3 length is 16 residues. J was trimmed by 5 bases and V by 0 bases; bases with no gene match: 7. Combining the CDR3 with reference TRBV9 and TRBJ2-1 gives the whole variable domain DSGVTQTPKHLITATGQRVTLRCSPRSGDLSVYWYQQSLDQGLQFLIQYYNGEERAKGNILERFSAQQFPDLHSELNLSSLELGDSALYFCASSVGGSGNHNEQFFGPGTRLTVL.

In the case of this clonotype: This CDR3 is missing its conserved last phenylalanine or tryptophan, likely due to a read error. The DNA is left out, because the CDR3 cannot be placed on it with certainty; the CDR3 is given as TCRdb lists it. The chain uses TRBV5-4 and TRBJ1-1. Germline values: CDR1 SGHNT, CDR2 YYREEE (reference sequence). The CDR3 spans 10 amino acids, including both terminal residues. The CDR3 spells CASSQVDGFS.

V usage is TRBV28 and J usage is TRBJ1-1, with D possibly matching TRBD1 (5 bases). The CDR3 consists of 11 residues. The ends were cut back, 7 bases at V and 8 bases at J, with 11 bases in the middle. Germline V lookup: CDR1 MDHEN, CDR2 SYDVKM. The CDR3 spells CASKEGAEAFF. The CDR3, as DNA: TGTGCCAGCAAGGAAGGGGCGGAAGCTTTCTTT.

This clonotype appeared a single time. The chain combines TRBV5-1 with TRBJ2-7; 9 bases are a match to TRBD1. Germline V gene sequence: CDR1 SGHRS, CDR2 YFSETQ. Germline trimming cut 3 bases from V and 7 bases from J; bases unmatched to any gene: 11. The CDR3 has 15 residues. This CDR3 is CASSWDRDRVYEQYF. The CDR3 DNA is TGCGCCAGCAGCTGGGACCGGGACAGGGTATATGAGCAGTACTTC.

This clonotype was seen repeatedly, ten times or more. The chain employs TRBV28 and TRBJ2-7; D may be TRBD1 or TRBD2 (5 bases each). V lost 0 bases and J lost 4, with 10 bases in between. Germline V lookup: CDR1 MDHEN, CDR2 SYDVKM. CDR3 length: 14 residues. The CDR3 nucleotides read TGTGCCAGCAGTTTATGGACAGCGGATTACGAGCAGTACTTC. Encoded protein: CASSLWTADYEQYF.

In this sample, this clonotype turned up many times. V usage is TRBV12-3 or TRBV12-4 and J usage is TRBJ1-5, with TRBD1 matching 11 bases. The CDR3 spans 14 residues. V shed 5 bases, J shed 5 bases, and the junction held 2 bases outside the gene matches. The CDR3 coding sequence is TGTGCCAGCAGTCGGACAGGGGGCTATCAGCCCCAGCATTTT. As protein: CASSRTGGYQPQHF.

The sample holds a few counts of this clonotype. The chain has TRBV6-5 and TRBJ2-1, with a weak D call TRBD2 (5 bases). With 2 bases removed from V and 6 bases from J, the gap between germline ends came to 14 bases. CDR1 MNHEY and CDR2 SVGAGI come from the germline V gene. The CDR3 loop spans 15 amino acids. CDR3 protein: CASSYAGESRNEQFF. For the CDR3, the DNA is TGTGCCAGCAGTTACGCCGGGGAGTCTCGCAATGAGCAGTTCTTC.

This clonotype was seen a few times. A single base separates this from a much larger clone, so it may be a read error. This chain connects TRBV7-9 to TRBJ2-3; tentative D call: TRBD1 (6 bases). This CDR3 is built from 13 residues. Germline lookup yields CDR1 SEHNR and CDR2 FQNEAQ (reference sequence). The CDR3 DNA reads as TGTGCCAGCAGCGGGGGCGGCACAGATACGCAGTGTTTT. This sequence encodes CASSGGGTDTQCF.

This clonotype has a handful of counts. The CDR3 loop reads CSARVAMRVSDTQYF. The CDR3 region has the DNA TGCAGTGCTAGAGTGGCGATGCGAGTTTCAGATACGCAGTATTTT. V and J are TRBV20-1 and TRBJ2-3; no clear D gene. V lost 1 base, J lost 4 bases, and 15 bases lay in between. CDR3 length: 15 amino acids. Germline V gene sequence: CDR1 DFQATT, CDR2 SNEGSKA (reference sequence).

This clonotype was counted only a few times. The V and J genes are TRBV5-4 and TRBJ2-5; the D is unclear. Germline V CDR1 and CDR2: SGHNT, YYREEE (reference sequence). This CDR3 region has 15 residues. Between the trimmed V and J ends, which lost 2 bases and 5 bases, there was a span of 16 bases. In DNA form, the CDR3 reads TGTGCCAGCAGCTTAGTAGTGCGCCGGACCGAGACCCAGTACTTC. Protein: CASSLVVRRTETQYF. The complete variable domain, with remaining parts taken from reference TRBV5-4 and TRBJ2-5, reads ETGVTQSPTHLIKTRGQQVTLRCSSQSGHNTVSWYQQALGQGPQFIFQYYREEENGRGNFPPRFSGLQFPNYSSELNVNALELDDSALYLCASSLVVRRTETQYFGPGTRLLVL.

The chain recombines TRBV20-1 with TRBJ2-2; D unresolved. The CDR3 sequence is 12 residues long. V was clipped by 3 bases and J by 5 bases, with 7 bases between them. Germline V gene sequence: CDR1 DFQATT, CDR2 SNEGSKA (reference sequence). DNA for the CDR3: TGCAGTGCTAGTTCCCATACCGGGGAGCTGTTTTTT. Encoded protein: CSASSHTGELFF.

This clonotype occurred many times. V usage is TRBV20-1 and J usage is TRBJ2-7; 12 bases fit TRBD2. The V gene end was trimmed by 6 bases and the J gene end by 3 bases; junction bases not matched to a gene: 6. Per the germline V gene, CDR1 is DFQATT and CDR2 is SNEGSKA (reference sequence). The CDR3 covers 14 residues. For the CDR3, the DNA is TGCAGTGCACGACTAGCGGGAGAGGTCTACGAGCAGTACTTC. It is translated as CSARLAGEVYEQYF.

The chain uses TRBV11-2 and TRBJ1-4; no definite D call. CDR1 and CDR2 (germline): SGHAT, FQNNGV. CDR3 length: 15 amino acids. V was clipped by 3 bases and J by 3 bases, with 11 bases between them. DNA for the CDR3: TGTGCCAGCAGCTTCGACGGAAGTTCTAATGAAAAACTGTTTTTT. This sequence encodes CASSFDGSSNEKLFF. The whole variable domain, filled in from reference TRBV11-2 and TRBJ1-4, reads EAGVAQSPRYKIIEKRQSVAFWCNPISGHATLYWYQQILGQGPKLLIQFQNNGVVDDSQLPKDRFSAERLKGVDSTLKIQPAKLEDSAVYLCASSFDGSSNEKLFFGSGTQLSVL.